This T cell receptor (beta chain) is drawn from a study of blood T cell repertoires in COVID-19 (dated by TCRdb to the early 2020s). Broadly, across the study: Samples covering the acute and convalescent phases of COVID-19 were provided by collaborators in the United States, Italy and Spain. Sample metadata almost always included a de-identified subject ID, COVID-19 status, age in years and sex. A freely available public database, intended as a resource for researchers studying the immune response to SARS-CoV-2, is where the repertoires were released. Where available, HLA class I and class II types were taken from metadata supplied by the sample provider and were not determined by assay-based typing. The prospective study material was composed of cDNA or gDNA derived from T cells, B-cell-depleted T cells, or PBMCs. Subjects who had been exposed to COVID-19, were actively infected with it, or had recovered from it provided the deeply sampled blood TCRbeta repertoires that made up the dataset. The samples were drawn from two sources: the first 160 participants of the ongoing ImmuneRACE study, and 950 to 1,500 subjects contributed by 6 global collaborators.

The immunoSEQ Assay, a bias-controlled multiplex PCR, was used to amplify TCRbeta CDR3 regions from genomic DNA. The authors' pipeline ran thus. Within the assay, amplification of reference gene primers was used to estimate how many nucleated cells each sample contained. To quantify the absolute abundance of each unique TCRbeta CDR3 rearrangement, sequence reads were collapsed and filtered. For each sample, productive Simpson clonality was calculated as the square root of Simpson's diversity index across productive rearrangements. Drawn from immuneACCESS, this table holds only the in-frame rearrangements with V and J called that TCRdb kept. Clones are partly lost; checked studies trace under half to an unresolved V gene and leave the rest unexplained. D and trimming come from the DNA, and the V and J calls and clone size come from that table. The sample table shows over 70,000 clones, and around 90% are seen once. The ten top clones hold over 6.5% of the sample.

Reading from cysteine to phenylalanine, the CDR3 counts 14 amino acids. The kept DNA is CDR3 alone, 42 bases in frame from the first base. The germline V gene supplies CDR1 MNHEY and CDR2 SVGAGI. What the work shows at the level of the full study, not this receptor alone: The quantity of clinical and demographic metadata differed by source and by participant and was supplied without curation.

A remark on this clone: What this receptor recognizes is not known. The input lacks base qualities; no much larger clone sits a single base away.

One collaborating source in Seattle enrolled patients while the patients were actively infected and followed the patients over time throughout the course of disease. The collaborating institutions used their own protocols to collect whole blood in K2EDTA tubes. For TCRbeta analysis, collaborators shipped samples as frozen whole blood, isolated PBMCs, or DNA extracted from either of those sample types. This chain joins TRBV6-5 to TRBJ2-2; matching of 5 bases hints at TRBD1 as the D gene. Material for sequencing was peripheral blood. This clonotype originated in a young man with COVID-19, enrolled during active disease. The nucleotide sequence is given as TGTGCGGACCCCAGGGTAGAGAACACCGGGGAGCTGTTTTTT. Its protein is CADPRVENTGELFF.